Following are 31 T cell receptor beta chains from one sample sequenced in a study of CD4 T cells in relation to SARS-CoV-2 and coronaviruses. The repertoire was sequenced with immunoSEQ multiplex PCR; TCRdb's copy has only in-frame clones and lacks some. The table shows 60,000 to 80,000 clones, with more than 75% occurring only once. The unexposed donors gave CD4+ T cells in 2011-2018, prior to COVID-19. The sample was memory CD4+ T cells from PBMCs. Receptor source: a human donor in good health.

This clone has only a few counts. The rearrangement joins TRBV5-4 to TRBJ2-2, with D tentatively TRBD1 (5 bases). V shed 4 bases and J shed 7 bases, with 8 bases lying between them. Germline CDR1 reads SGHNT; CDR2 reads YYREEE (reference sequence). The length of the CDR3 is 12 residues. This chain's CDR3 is CASSPQGGELFF. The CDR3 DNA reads TGTGCCAGCAGCCCGCAGGGCGGGGAGCTGTTTTTT.

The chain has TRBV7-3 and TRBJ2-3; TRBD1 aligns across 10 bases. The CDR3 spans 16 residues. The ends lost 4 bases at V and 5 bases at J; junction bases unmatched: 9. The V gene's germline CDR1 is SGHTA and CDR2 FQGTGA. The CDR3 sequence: CASSSNTGTGEDTQYF. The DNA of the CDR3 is TGTGCCAGCAGCTCAAACACCGGGACAGGGGAAGATACGCAGTATTTT. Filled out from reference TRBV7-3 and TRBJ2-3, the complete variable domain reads GAGVSQTPSNKVTEKGKYVELRCDPISGHTALYWYRQSLGQGPEFLIYFQGTGAADDSGLPNDRFFAVRPEGSVSTLKIQRTERGDSAVYLCASSSNTGTGEDTQYFGPGTRLTVL.

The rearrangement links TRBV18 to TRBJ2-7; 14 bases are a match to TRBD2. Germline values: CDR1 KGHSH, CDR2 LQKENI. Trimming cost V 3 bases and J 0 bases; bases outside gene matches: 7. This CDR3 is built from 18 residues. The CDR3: CASSPGLAGAPSSYEQYF. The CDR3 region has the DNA TGTGCCAGCTCACCGGGACTAGCGGGAGCACCGAGCTCCTACGAGCAGTACTTC. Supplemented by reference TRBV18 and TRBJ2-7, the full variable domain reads NAGVMQNPRHLVRRRGQEARLRCSPMKGHSHVYWYRQLPEEGLKFMVYLQKENIIDESGMPKERFSAEFPKEGPSILRIQQVVRGDSAAYFCASSPGLAGAPSSYEQYFGPGTRLTVT.

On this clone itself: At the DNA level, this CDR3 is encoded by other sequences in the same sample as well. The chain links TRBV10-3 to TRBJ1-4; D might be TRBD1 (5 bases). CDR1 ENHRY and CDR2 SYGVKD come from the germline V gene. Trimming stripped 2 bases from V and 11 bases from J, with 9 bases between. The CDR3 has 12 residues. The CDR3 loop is CAISEEGSKLFF. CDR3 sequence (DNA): TGTGCCATCAGTGAGGAGGGGAGTAAACTGTTTTTT.

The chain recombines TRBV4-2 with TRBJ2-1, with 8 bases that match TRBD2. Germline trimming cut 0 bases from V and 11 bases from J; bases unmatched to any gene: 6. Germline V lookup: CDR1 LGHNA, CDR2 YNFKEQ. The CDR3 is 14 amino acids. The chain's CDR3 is CASSQERVAGQQFF. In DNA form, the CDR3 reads TGTGCCAGCAGCCAAGAAAGGGTAGCGGGACAGCAGTTCTTC.

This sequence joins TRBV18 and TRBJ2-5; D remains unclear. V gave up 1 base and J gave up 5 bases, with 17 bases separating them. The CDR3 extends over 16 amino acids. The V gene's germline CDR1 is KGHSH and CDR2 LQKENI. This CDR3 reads CASSPRSSTSLETQYF. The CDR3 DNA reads TGTGCCAGCTCACCACGGTCGTCGACGTCTTTGGAGACCCAGTACTTC.

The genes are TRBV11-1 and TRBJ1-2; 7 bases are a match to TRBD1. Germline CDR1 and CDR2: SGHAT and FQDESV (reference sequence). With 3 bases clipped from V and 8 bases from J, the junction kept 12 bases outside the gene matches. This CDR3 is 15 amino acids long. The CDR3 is CASSFPGQPMNGYTF. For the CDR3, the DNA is TGTGCCAGCAGCTTCCCGGGACAGCCTATGAACGGCTACACCTTC.

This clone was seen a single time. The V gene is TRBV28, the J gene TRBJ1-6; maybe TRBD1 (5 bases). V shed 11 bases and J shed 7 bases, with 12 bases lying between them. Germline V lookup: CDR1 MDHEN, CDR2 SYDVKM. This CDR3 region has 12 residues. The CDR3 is CAAGRVNSPLHF. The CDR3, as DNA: TGTGCCGCAGGGAGAGTCAATTCACCCCTCCACTTT.

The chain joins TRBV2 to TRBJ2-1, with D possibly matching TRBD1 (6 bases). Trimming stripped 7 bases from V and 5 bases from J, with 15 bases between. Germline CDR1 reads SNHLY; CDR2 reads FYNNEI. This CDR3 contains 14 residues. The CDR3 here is CASNPRTANNEQFF. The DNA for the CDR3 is TGTGCCAGCAATCCCCGGACAGCTAACAATGAGCAGTTCTTC.

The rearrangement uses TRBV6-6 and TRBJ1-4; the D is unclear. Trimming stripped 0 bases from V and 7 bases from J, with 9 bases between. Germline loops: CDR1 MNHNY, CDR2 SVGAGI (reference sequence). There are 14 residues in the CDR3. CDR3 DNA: TGTGCCAGCAGTTACTCGATACCAGGTGAAAAACTGTTTTTT. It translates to CASSYSIPGEKLFF.

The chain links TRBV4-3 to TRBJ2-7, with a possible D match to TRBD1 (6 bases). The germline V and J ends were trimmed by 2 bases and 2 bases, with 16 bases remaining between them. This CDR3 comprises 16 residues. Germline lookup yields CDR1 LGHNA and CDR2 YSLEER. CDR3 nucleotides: TGCGCCAGCAGCCAATCGGCCGGGACACTAACCTACGAGCAGTACTTC. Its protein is CASSQSAGTLTYEQYF.

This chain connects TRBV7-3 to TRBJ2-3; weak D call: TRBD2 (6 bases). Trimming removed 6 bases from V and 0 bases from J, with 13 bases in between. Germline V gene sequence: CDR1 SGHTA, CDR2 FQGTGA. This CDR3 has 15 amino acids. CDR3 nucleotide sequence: TGTGCCAGCAGGTCTAGCGCCATGAGCACAGATACGCAGTATTTT. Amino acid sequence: CASRSSAMSTDTQYF. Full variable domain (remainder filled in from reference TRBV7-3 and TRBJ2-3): GAGVSQTPSNKVTEKGKYVELRCDPISGHTALYWYRQSLGQGPEFLIYFQGTGAADDSGLPNDRFFAVRPEGSVSTLKIQRTERGDSAVYLCASRSSAMSTDTQYFGPGTRLTVL.

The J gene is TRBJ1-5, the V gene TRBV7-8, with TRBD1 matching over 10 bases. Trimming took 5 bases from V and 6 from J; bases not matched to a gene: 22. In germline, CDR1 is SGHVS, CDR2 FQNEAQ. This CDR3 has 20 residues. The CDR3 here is CASSLRPGTGVILIGQPQHF. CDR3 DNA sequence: TGTGCCAGCAGCCTCCGTCCCGGGACAGGGGTTATCCTTATCGGTCAGCCCCAGCATTTT.

As DNA, the CDR3 is TGCGCCAGCAGCCCGGGACAATCTGGCAATCAGCCCCAGCATTTT. Its protein product is CASSPGQSGNQPQHF. This chain links TRBV5-1 with TRBJ1-5; a weak D match, TRBD1 (6 bases). Per the germline V gene, CDR1 is SGHRS and CDR2 is YFSETQ. V was clipped by 4 bases and J by 2 bases, with 13 bases between them. The length of the CDR3 is 15 residues.

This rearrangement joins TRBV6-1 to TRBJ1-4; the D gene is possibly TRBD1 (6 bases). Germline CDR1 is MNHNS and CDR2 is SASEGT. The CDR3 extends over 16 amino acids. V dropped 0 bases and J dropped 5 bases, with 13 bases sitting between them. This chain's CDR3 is CASSEAGDILNEKLFF. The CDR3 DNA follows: TGTGCCAGCAGTGAAGCGGGGGACATCTTGAATGAAAAACTGTTTTTT.

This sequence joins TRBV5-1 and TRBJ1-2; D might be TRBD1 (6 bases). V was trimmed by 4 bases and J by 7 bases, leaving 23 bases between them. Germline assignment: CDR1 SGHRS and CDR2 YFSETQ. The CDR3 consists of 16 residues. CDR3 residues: CASSPRVSGAGGGYTF. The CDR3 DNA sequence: TGCGCCAGCAGCCCCCGGGTTTCGGGGGCCGGCGGTGGCTACACCTTC. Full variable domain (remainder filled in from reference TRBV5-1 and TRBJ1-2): KAGVTQTPRYLIKTRGQQVTLSCSPISGHRSVSWYQQTPGQGLQFLFEYFSETQRNKGNFPGRFSGRQFSNSRSEMNVSTLELGDSALYLCASSPRVSGAGGGYTFGSGTRLTVV.

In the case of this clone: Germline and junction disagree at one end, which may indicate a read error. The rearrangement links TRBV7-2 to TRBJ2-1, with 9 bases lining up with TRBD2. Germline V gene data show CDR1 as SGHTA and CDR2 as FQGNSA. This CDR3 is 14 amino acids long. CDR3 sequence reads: CASSLAGQSNEQFF. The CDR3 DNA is TGTGCCAGCAGCCTAGCGGGACAGTCCAATGAGCAGTTCTTC.

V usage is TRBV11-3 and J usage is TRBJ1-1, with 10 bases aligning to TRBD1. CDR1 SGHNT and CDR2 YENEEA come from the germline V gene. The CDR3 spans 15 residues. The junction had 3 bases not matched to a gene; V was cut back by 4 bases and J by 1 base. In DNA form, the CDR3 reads TGTGCCAGCAGCTGGGGGACAGGGGAGAACACTGAAGCTTTCTTT. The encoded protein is CASSWGTGENTEAFF.

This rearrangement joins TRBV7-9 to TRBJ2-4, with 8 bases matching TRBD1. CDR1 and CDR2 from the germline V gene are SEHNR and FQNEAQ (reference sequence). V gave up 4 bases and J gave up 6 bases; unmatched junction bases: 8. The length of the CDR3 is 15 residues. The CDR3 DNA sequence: TGTGCCAGCAGCTCGGACAGGGACGGTGGAAACATTCAGTACTTC. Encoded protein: CASSSDRDGGNIQYF.

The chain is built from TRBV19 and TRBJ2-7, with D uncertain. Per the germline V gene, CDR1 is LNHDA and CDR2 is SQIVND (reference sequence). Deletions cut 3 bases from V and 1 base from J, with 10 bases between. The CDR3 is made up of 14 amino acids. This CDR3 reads CASSIGRLSYEQYF. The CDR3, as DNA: TGTGCCAGTAGTATTGGCAGGCTTTCCTACGAGCAGTACTTC.

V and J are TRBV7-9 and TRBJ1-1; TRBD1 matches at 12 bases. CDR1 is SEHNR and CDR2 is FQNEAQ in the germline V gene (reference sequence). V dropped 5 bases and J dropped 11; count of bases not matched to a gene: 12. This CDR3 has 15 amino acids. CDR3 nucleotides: TGTGCCAGCAGCGCCCCGGGACAGGGGGCCTCCGGGGCTTTCTTT. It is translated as CASSAPGQGASGAFF.

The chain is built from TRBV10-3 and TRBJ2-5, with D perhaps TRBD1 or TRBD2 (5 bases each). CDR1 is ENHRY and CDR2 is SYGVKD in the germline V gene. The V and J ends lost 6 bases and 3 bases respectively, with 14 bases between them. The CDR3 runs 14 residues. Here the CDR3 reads CAIRAGSSEETQYF. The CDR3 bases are TGTGCCATCAGGGCAGGGAGTTCAGAAGAGACCCAGTACTTC.

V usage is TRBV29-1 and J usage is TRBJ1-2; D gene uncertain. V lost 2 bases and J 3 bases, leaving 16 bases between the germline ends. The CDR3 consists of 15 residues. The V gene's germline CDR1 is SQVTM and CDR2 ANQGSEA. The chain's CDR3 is CSVESSVADDYGYTF. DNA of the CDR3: TGCAGCGTTGAAAGTTCAGTGGCGGACGACTATGGCTACACCTTC.

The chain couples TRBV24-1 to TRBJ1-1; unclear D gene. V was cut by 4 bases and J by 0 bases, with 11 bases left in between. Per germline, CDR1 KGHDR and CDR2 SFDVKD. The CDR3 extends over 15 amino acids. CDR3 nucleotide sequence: TGTGCCACCAGTGAAACCGGGAGGATGAACACTGAAGCTTTCTTT. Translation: CATSETGRMNTEAFF.

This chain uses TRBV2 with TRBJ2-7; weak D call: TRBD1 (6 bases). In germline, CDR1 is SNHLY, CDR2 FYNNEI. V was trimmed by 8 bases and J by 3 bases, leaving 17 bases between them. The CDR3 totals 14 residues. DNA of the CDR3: TGTGCCAGCGGATCCGGGACATGGGACTACGAGCAGTACTTC. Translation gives CASGSGTWDYEQYF.

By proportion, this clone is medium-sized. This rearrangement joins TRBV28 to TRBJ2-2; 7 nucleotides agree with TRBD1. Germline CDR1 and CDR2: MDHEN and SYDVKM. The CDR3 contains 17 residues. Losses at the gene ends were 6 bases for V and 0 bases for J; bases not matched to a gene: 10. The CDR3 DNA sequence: TGTGCCAGCAGAGACCTACAGGGGAGCGCGAACACCGGGGAGCTGTTTTTT. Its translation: CASRDLQGSANTGELFF.

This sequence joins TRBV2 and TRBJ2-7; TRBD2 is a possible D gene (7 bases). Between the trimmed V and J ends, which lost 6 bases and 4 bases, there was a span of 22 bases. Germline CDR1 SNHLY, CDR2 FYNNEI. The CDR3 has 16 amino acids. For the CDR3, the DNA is TGTGCCAGCAGACCCGCCATCGGGGGGCGAGGGTACGAGCAGTACTTC. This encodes CASRPAIGGRGYEQYF.

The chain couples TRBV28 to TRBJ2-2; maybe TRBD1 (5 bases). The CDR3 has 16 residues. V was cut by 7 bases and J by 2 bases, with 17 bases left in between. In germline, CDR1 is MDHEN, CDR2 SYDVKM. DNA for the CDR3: TGTGCCAGCACCCCCCCAGGTCAGGGTAACACCGGGGAGCTGTTTTTT. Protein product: CASTPPGQGNTGELFF.

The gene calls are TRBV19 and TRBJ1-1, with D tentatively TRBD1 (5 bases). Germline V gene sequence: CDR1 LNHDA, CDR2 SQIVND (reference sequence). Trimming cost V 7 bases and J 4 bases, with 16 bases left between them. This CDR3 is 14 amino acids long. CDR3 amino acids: CASTSSAGSTEAFF. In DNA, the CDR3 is TGTGCCAGTACCTCCTCAGCAGGGAGCACTGAAGCTTTCTTT. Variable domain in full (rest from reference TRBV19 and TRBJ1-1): DGGITQSPKYLFRKEGQNVTLSCEQNLNHDAMYWYRQDPGQGLRLIYYSQIVNDFQKGDIAEGYSVSREKKESFPLTVTSAQKNPTAFYLCASTSSAGSTEAFFGQGTRLTVV.

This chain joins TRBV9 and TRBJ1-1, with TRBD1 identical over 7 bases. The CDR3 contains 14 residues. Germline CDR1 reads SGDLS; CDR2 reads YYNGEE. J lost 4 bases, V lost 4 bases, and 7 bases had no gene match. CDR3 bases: TGTGCCAGCAGCCTGAGGGCAGGGGGCACTGAAGCTTTCTTT. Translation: CASSLRAGGTEAFF.

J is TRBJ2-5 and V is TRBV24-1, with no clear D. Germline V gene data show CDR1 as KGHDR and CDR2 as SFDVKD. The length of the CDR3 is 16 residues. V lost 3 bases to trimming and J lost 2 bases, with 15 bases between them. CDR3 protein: CATSDPGRNTQETQYF. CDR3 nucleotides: TGTGCCACCAGTGATCCTGGACGGAACACACAAGAGACCCAGTACTTC.